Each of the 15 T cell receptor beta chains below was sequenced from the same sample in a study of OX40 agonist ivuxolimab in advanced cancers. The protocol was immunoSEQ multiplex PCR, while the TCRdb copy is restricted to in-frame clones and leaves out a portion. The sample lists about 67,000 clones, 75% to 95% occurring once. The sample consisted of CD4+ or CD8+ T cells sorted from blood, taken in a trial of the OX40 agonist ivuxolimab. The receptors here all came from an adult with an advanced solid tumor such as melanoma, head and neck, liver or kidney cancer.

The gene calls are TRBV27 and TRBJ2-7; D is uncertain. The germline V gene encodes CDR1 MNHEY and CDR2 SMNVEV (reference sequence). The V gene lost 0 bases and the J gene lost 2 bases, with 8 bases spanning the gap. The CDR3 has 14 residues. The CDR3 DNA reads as TGTGCCAGCAGTTTATCGTTGGGGACCTACGAGCAGTACTTC. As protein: CASSLSLGTYEQYF.

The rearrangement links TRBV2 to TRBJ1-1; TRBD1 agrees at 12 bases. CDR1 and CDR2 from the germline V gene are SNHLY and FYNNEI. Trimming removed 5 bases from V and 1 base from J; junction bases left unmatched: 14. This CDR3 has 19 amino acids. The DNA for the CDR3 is TGTGCCAGCAGTCCTCTACCCGGGACAGGGGGCGCCCAGAACACTGAAGCTTTCTTT. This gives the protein CASSPLPGTGGAQNTEAFF.

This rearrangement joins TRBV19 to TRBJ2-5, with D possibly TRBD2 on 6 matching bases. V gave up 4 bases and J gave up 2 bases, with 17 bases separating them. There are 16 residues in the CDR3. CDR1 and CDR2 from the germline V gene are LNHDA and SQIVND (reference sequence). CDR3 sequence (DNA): TGTGCCAGTAGTAGTATGGCTAGCGATGTTCAAGAGACCCAGTACTTC. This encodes CASSSMASDVQETQYF.

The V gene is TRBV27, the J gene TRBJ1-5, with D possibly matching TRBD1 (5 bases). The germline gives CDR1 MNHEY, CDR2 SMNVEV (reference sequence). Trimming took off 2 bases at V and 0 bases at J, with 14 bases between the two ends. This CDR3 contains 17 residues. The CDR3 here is CASSLTLPGPSNQPQHF. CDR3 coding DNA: TGTGCCAGCAGTTTAACTCTCCCGGGGCCTAGCAATCAGCCCCAGCATTTT.

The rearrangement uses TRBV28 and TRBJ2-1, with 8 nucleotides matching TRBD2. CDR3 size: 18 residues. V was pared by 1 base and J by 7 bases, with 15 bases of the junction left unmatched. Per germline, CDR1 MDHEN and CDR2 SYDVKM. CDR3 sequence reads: CASSLSMGGGNQGNEQFF. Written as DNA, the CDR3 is TGTGCCAGCAGTTTATCAATGGGCGGGGGGAACCAGGGGAATGAGCAGTTCTTC.

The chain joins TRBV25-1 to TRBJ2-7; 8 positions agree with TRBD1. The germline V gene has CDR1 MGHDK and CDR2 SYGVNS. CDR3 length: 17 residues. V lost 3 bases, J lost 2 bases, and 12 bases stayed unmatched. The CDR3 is CASSDPVAGQETYEQYF. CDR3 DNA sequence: TGTGCCAGCAGTGATCCGGTGGCGGGACAGGAGACCTACGAGCAGTACTTC.

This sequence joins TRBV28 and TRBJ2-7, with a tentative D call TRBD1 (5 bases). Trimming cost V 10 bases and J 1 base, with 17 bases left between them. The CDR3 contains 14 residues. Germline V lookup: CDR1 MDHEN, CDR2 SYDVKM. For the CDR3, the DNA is TGTGCCACGTTATCGGCAGGGTTGTCCTACGAGCAGTACTTC. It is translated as CATLSAGLSYEQYF. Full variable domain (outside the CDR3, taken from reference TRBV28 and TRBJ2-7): DVKVTQSSRYLVKRTGEKVFLECVQDMDHENMFWYRQDPGLGLRLIYFSYDVKMKEKGDIPEGYSVSREKKERFSLILESASTNQTSMYLCATLSAGLSYEQYFGPGTRLTVT.

CDR3 in amino acids: CASSLGIQNEQFF. CDR3 DNA: TGTGCCAGCAGCTTAGGGATACAGAATGAGCAGTTCTTC. The chain couples TRBV7-6 to TRBJ2-1; D unclear. The CDR3 sequence is 13 residues long. Germline V CDR1 and CDR2: SGHVS, FNYEAQ. V dropped 1 base and J dropped 7 bases, with 8 bases sitting between them.

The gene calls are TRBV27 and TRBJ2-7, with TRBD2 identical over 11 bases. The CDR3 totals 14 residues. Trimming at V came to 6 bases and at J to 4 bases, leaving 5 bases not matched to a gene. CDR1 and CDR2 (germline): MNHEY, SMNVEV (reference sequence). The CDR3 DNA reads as TGTGCCAGCAGATTGGGACTAGCGGAATACGAGCAGTACTTC. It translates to CASRLGLAEYEQYF.

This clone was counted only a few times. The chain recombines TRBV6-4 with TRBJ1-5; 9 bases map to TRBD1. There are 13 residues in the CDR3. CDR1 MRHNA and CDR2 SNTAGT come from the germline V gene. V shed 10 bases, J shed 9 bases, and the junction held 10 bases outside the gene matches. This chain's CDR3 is CATGQGTVGPQHF. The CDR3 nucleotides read TGTGCCACCGGACAGGGGACCGTGGGGCCCCAGCATTTT.

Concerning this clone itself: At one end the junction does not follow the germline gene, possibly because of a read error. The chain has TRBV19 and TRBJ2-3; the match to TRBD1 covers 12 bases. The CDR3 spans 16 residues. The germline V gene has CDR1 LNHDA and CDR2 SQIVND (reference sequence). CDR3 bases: TGTGCCACTAGTATGGGGACAGGGGGCTTCGCAGATACGCAGTATTTT. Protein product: CATSMGTGGFADTQYF.

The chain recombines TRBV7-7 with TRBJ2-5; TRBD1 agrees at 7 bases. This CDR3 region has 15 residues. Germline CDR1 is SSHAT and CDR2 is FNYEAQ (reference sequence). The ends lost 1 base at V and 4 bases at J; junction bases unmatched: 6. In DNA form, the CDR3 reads TGTGCCAGCAGCTTAGAAACAGGGGCGGTAGAGACCCAGTACTTC. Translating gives CASSLETGAVETQYF.

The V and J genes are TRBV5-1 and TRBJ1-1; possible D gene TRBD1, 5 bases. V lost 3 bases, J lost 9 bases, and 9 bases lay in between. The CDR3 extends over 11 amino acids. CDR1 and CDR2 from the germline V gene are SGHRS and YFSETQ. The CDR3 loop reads CASSSGGQAFF. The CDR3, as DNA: TGCGCCAGCAGCTCCGGGGGTCAAGCTTTCTTT.

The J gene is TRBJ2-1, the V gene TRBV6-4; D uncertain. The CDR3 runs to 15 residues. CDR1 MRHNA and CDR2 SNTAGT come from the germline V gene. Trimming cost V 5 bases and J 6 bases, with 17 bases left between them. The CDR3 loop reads CASSLGRSAPNEQFF. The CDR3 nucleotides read TGTGCCAGCAGTCTCGGACGATCCGCACCCAATGAGCAGTTCTTC.

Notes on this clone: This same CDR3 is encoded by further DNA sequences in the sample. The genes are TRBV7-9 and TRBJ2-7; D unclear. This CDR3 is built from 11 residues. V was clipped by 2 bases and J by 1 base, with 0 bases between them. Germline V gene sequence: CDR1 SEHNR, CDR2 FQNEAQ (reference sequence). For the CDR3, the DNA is TGTGCCAGCAGCTTATCCTACGAGCAGTACTTC. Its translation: CASSLSYEQYF.